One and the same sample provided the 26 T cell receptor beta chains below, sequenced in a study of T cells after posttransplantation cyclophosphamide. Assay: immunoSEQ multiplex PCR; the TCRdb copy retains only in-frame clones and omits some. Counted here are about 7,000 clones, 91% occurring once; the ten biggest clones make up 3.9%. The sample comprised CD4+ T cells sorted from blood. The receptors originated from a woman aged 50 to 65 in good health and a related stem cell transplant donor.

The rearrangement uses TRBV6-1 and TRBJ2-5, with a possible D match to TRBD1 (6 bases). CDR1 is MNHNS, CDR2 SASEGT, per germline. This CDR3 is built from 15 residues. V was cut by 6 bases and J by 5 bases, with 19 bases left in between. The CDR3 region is CASRGRRGGAETQYF. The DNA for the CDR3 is TGTGCCAGCAGGGGCCGGAGAGGGGGTGCGGAGACCCAGTACTTC.

In nucleotides, the CDR3 is TGTGCCAGCAGCTTAACGTGTTCTCAAGAGACCCAGTACTTC. It encodes CASSLTCSQETQYF. V is TRBV7-3 and J is TRBJ2-5; D is unclear. In germline, CDR1 is SGHTA, CDR2 FQGTGA. V was shortened by 0 bases and J by 2 bases, with 7 bases between the two germline ends. The CDR3 has 14 amino acids.

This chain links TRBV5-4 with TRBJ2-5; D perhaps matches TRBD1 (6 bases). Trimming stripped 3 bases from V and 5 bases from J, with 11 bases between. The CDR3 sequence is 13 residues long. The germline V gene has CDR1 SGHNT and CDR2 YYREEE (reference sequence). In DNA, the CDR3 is TGTGCCAGCAGCTACACAGGGAAGGAGACCCAGTACTTC. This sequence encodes CASSYTGKETQYF. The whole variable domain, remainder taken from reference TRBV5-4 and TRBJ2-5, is ETGVTQSPTHLIKTRGQQVTLRCSSQSGHNTVSWYQQALGQGPQFIFQYYREEENGRGNFPPRFSGLQFPNYSSELNVNALELDDSALYLCASSYTGKETQYFGPGTRLLVL.

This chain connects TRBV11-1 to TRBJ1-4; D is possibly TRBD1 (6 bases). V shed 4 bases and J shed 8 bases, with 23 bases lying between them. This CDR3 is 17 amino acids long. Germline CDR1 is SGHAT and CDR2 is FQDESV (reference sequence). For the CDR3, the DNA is TGTGCCAGCAGCTCGTTCCGAACAGGGCTCGGGATCGAAAAACTGTTTTTT. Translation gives CASSSFRTGLGIEKLFF.

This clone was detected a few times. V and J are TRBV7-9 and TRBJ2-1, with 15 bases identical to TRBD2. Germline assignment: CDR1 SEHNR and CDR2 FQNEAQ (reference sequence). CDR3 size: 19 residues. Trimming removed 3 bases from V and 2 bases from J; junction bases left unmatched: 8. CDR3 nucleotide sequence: TGTGCCAGCAGCTTGGGTCCCGGGACTAGCGGGAGGCCCTACAATGAGCAGTTCTTC. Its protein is CASSLGPGTSGRPYNEQFF. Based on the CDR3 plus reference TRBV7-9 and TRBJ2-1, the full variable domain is DTGVSQNPRHKITKRGQNVTFRCDPISEHNRLYWYRQTLGQGPEFLTYFQNEAQLEKSRLLSDRFSAERPKGSFSTLEIQRTEQGDSAMYLCASSLGPGTSGRPYNEQFFGPGTRLTVL.

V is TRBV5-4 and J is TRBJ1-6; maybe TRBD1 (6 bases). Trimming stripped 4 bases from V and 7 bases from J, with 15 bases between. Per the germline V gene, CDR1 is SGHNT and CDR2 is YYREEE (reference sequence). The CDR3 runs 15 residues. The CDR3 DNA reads TGTGCCAGCAGCCGAGGGACAAGCCTAAATTCACCCCTCCACTTT. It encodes CASSRGTSLNSPLHF.

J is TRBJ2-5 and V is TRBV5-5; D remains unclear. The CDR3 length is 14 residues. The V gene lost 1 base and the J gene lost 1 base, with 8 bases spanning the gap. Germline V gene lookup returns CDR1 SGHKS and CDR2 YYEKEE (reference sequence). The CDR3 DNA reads TGTGCCAGCAGCTTGCCAGCGTCCCAAGAGACCCAGTACTTC. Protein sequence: CASSLPASQETQYF.

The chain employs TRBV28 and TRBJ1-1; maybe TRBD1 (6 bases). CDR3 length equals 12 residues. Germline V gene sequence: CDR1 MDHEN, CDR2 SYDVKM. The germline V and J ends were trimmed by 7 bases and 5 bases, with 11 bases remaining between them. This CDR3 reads CASIPRGTEAFF. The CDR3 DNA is TGTGCCAGCATACCCAGGGGAACTGAAGCTTTCTTT.

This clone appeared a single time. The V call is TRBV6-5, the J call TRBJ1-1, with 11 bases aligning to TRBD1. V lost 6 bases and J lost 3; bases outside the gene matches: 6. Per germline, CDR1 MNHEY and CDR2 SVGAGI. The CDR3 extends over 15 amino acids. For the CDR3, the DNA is TGTGCCAGCAGAGGACAGGGGGCTGGAGACACTGAAGCTTTCTTT. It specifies CASRGQGAGDTEAFF.

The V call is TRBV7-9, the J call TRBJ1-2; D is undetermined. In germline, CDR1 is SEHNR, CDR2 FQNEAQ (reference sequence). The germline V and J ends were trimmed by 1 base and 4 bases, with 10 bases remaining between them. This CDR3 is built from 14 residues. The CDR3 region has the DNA TGTGCCAGCAGCTTAGGAGCGGCCAGCTATGGCTACACCTTC. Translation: CASSLGAASYGYTF.

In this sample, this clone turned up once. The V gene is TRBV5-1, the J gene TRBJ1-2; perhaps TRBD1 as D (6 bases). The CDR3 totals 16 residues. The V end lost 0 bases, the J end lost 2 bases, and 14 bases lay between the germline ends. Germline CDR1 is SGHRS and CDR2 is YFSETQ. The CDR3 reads CASSLVLGGRNYGYTF. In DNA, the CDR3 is TGCGCCAGCAGCTTGGTTCTCGGGGGGCGCAACTATGGCTACACCTTC.

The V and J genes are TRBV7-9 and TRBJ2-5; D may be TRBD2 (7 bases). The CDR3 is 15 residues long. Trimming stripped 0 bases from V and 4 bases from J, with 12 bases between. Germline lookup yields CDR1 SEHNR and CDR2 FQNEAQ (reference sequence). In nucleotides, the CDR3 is TGTGCCAGCAGCTTAGCCGGGGGGCCTGGAGAGACCCAGTACTTC. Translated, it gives CASSLAGGPGETQYF.

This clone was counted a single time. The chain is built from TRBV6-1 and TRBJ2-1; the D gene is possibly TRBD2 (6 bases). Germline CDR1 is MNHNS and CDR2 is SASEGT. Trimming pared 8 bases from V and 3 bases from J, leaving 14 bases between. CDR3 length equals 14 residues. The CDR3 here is CASESGEDYNEQFF. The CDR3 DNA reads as TGTGCCAGCGAATCGGGAGAAGACTACAATGAGCAGTTCTTC.

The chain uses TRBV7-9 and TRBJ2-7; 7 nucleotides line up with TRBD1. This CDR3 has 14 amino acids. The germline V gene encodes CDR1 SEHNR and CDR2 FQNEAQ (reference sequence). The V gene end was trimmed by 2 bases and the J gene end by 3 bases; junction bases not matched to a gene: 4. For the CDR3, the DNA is TGTGCCAGCAGCTTATCCAACAGGGGCTACGAGCAGTACTTC. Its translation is CASSLSNRGYEQYF.

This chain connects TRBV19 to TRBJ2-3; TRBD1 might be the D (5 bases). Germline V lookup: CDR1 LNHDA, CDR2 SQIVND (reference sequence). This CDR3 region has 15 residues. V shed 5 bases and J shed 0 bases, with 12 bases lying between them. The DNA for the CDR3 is TGTGCCAGTAGTTCATTGGACACTAGCACAGATACGCAGTATTTT. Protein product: CASSSLDTSTDTQYF. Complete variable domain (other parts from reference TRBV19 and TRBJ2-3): DGGITQSPKYLFRKEGQNVTLSCEQNLNHDAMYWYRQDPGQGLRLIYYSQIVNDFQKGDIAEGYSVSREKKESFPLTVTSAQKNPTAFYLCASSSLDTSTDTQYFGPGTRLTVL.

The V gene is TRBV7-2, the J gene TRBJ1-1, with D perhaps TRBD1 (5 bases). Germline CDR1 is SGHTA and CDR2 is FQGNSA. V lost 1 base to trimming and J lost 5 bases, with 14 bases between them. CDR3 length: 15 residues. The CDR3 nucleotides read TGTGCCAGCAGCTTAGTTGGAGGGGTGTCTACTGAAGCTTTCTTT. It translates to CASSLVGGVSTEAFF. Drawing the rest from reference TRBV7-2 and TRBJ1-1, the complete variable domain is GAGVSQSPSNKVTEKGKDVELRCDPISGHTALYWYRQSLGQGLEFLIYFQGNSAPDKSGLPSDRFSAERTGGSVSTLTIQRTQQEDSAVYLCASSLVGGVSTEAFFGQGTRLTVV.

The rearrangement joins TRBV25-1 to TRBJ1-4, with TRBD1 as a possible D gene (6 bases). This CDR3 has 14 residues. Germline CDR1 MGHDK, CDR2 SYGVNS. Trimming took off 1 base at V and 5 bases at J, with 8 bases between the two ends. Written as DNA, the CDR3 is TGTGCCAGCAGTGAATGGACAGAGAATGAAAAACTGTTTTTT. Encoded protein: CASSEWTENEKLFF.

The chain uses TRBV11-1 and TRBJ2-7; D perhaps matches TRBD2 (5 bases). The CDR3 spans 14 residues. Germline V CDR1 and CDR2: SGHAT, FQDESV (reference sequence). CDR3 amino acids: CATSPSSGPGEQYF. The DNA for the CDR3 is TGTGCGACCTCGCCTAGTTCGGGCCCGGGGGAGCAGTACTTC. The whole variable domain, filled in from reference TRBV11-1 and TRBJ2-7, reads EAEVAQSPRYKITEKSQAVAFWCDPISGHATLYWYRQILGQGPELLVQFQDESVVDDSQLPKDRFSAERLKGVDSTLKIQPAELGDSAMYLCATSPSSGPGEQYFGPGTRLTVT.

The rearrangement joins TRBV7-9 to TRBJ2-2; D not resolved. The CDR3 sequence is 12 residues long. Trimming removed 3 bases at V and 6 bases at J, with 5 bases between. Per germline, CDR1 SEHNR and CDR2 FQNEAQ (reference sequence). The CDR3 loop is CASSFDSGELFF. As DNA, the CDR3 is TGTGCCAGCAGCTTCGACTCCGGGGAGCTGTTTTTT.

The CDR3 reads CASSEVPRRTGFNSNQPQHF. CDR3 sequence (DNA): TGTGCCAGCAGTGAAGTCCCCCGGCGGACAGGGTTTAATAGCAATCAGCCCCAGCATTTT. The chain uses TRBV6-1 and TRBJ1-5; the match to TRBD1 covers 8 bases. V lost 1 base and J lost 0; bases outside the gene matches: 14. CDR3 length: 20 residues. Germline V gives CDR1 MNHNS, CDR2 SASEGT.

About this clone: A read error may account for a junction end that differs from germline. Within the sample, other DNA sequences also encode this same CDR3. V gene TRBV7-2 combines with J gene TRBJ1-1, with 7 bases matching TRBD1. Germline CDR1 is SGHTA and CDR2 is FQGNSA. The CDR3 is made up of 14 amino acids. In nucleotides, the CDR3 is TGTGCTAGCAGCTTCTTGTACAGGGGTCCTGAAGCTTTCTTT. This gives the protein CASSFLYRGPEAFF. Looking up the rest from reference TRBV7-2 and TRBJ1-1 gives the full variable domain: GAGVSQSPSNKVTEKGKDVELRCDPISGHTALYWYRQSLGQGLEFLIYFQGNSAPDKSGLPSDRFSAERTGGSVSTLTIQRTQQEDSAVYLCASSFLYRGPEAFFGQGTRLTVV.

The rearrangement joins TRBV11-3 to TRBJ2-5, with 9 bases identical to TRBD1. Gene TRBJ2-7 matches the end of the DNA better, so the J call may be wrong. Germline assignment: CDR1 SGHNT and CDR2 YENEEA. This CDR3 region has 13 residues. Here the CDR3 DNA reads TGTGCCAGCAGCTGGGACAGGGACTACGAGCAGTACTTC. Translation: CASSWDRDYEQYF.

The CDR3 sequence is CASSSPRQGNEQFF. CDR3 nucleotides: TGTGCCAGCAGCTCACCTAGACAGGGCAATGAGCAGTTCTTC. The chain recombines TRBV11-2 with TRBJ2-1; 7 nucleotides agree with TRBD1. CDR3 size: 14 residues. V trimming: 4 bases; J trimming: 6 bases; junction bases outside the gene matches: 6. The germline V gene has CDR1 SGHAT and CDR2 FQNNGV.

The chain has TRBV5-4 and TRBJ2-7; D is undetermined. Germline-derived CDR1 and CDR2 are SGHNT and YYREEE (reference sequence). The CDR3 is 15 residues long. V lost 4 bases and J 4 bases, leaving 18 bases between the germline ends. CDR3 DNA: TGTGCCAGCAGCCCCGAATCGGCGGAGACGTACGAGCAGTACTTC. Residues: CASSPESAETYEQYF.

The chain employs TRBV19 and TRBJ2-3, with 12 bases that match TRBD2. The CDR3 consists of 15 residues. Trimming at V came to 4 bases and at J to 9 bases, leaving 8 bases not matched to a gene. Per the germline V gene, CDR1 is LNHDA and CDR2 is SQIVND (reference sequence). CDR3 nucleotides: TGTGCCAGTAGTAAGGTGGGACTAGCGGGTTCGACGCAGTATTTT. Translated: CASSKVGLAGSTQYF.

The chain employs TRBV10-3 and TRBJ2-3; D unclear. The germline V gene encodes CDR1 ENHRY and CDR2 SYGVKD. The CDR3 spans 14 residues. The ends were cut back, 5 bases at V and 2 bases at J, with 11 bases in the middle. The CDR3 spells CAISLAVNTDTQYF. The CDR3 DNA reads TGTGCCATCAGTCTGGCGGTGAACACAGATACGCAGTATTTT.